Listed below are T cell receptor beta chains from one sample, sequenced in a study of cytomegalovirus exposure and HLA in healthy donors. Profiling relied on immunoSEQ multiplex PCR, and the TCRdb table lists in-frame clones only, not all of them. The sample yields a few hundred thousand clones, just over 85% seen once. Sequenced sample: PBMCs. Receptors originate from a woman aged 18-29 years in good health and CMV-seronegative. The CDR3 runs from the conserved cysteine through the conserved F or W. The D gene is left open where the match is weak. Rows may omit the clone size; those that give it use once, few, many or a size class.

>-|-|TRBJ2-7|TRBV28
TGTGCCAGCAGTTTTGTTGACTCCGCCGAGCAGTACTTC
CASSFVDSAEQYF
>TRBD1|-|TRBJ1-4|TRBV19
TGTGCCAGTAGCCGGGACAGGGTAACTAATGAAAAACTGTTTTTT
CASSRDRVTNEKLFF
>TRBD2|-|TRBJ2-7|TRBV7-2
TGTGCCAGCAGCTCCAACCCGGGACTAGCTTACGAGCAGTACTTC
CASSSNPGLAYEQYF
>-|-|TRBJ1-1|TRBV5-6
TGTGCCAGCAGCCCCAACAGGTTGAACACTGAAGCTTTCTTT
CASSPNRLNTEAFF
>TRBD2|-|TRBJ2-7|TRBV7-8
TGTGCCAGCAGCTTACTAGCGGAGCCCTACGAGCAGTACTTC
CASSLLAEPYEQYF
>-|once|TRBJ1-4|TRBV11-2
TGTGCCAGCAGCTTTTGGTCAGGGGCCCATGAAAAACTGTTTTTT
CASSFWSGAHEKLFF
>TRBD2|-|TRBJ2-7|TRBV6-5
TGTGCCAGCACCCCGGGGGGGTTACCATACGAGCAGTACTTC
CASTPGGLPYEQYF
>-|-|TRBJ1-2|TRBV7-2
TGTGCCAGCAGCTTACCCGGACAGAGTATGGGCTACACCTTC
CASSLPGQSMGYTF
>TRBD1|-|TRBJ2-1|TRBV18
TGTGCCAGCTCGCCGGGACAGGCGTACAATGAGCAGTTCTTC
CASSPGQAYNEQFF
>-|-|TRBJ2-2|TRBV18
TGTGCCAGCTCACGGGCAGGGGTCCAAGCGAACACCGGGGAGCTGTTTTTT
CASSRAGVQANTGELFF
>TRBD1|-|TRBJ2-7|TRBV5-1
TGCGCCAGCAGCTTGGCCGGATCGGGACAGGGCTTATACGAGCAGTACTTC
CASSLAGSGQGLYEQYF
>TRBD1|-|TRBJ1-4|TRBV19
TGTGCCAGTAGTACCCGGGACAGGGTAAGAGAAAAACTGTTTTTT
CASSTRDRVREKLFF
>-|once|TRBJ1-2|TRBV7-2
TGTGCCAGCAGCTCGGGCACAGGGAATTCGGGCGGCTACACCTTC
CASSSGTGNSGGYTF
>-|-|TRBJ2-7|TRBV4-2
TGTGCCAGCAGCCAGGGCTTAGACAATTACGTGCAGTACTTC
CASSQGLDNYVQYF
>-|-|TRBJ2-1|TRBV5-4
TGTGCCAGCAGCACCCGAGACTATGAGCAGTTCTTC
CASSTRDYEQFF
>TRBD2|-|TRBJ2-7|TRBV2
TGTGCCAGCAGTGGAGGGACTAGCGGGAAGGCCTACGAGCAGTACTTC
CASSGGTSGKAYEQYF
>TRBD1|-|TRBJ1-1|TRBV5-6
TGTGCCAGCAGCGGACTATTCGGGACAGGGAACACTGAAGCTTTCTTT
CASSGLFGTGNTEAFF
>-|-|TRBJ2-2|TRBV28
TGTGCCAGCAAGAACACGAACACCGGGGAGCTGTTTTTT
CASKNTNTGELFF
>TRBD1|-|TRBJ2-7|TRBV10-3
TGTGCCATCAGTGGCCGACAGGGGGTGGGGTACGAGCAGTACTTC
CAISGRQGVGYEQYF
>-|-|TRBJ1-3|TRBV2
TGTGCCAGCACACAGGGCGCGGGAAACACCATATATTTT
CASTQGAGNTIYF
>-|-|TRBJ2-5|TRBV28
TGTGCCAGCAGTCCACTCCACTGGTACCAAGAGACCCAGTACTTC
CASSPLHWYQETQYF
>-|few|TRBJ2-1|TRBV15
TGTGCCACCAGCAGGGGGCCGGGTGAGCAGTTCTTC
CATSRGPGEQFF
>TRBD1|once|TRBJ1-3|TRBV30
TGTGCCTGGAGTGGCGGGACAGGGGGGAACACCATATATTTT
CAWSGGTGGNTIYF
>TRBD1|-|TRBJ1-5|TRBV19
TGTGCCAGTAGTGCCCAGACAGGGGGCGGTCAGCCCCAGCATTTT
CASSAQTGGGQPQHF
>-|-|TRBJ2-3|TRBV5-1
TGCGCCAGCAGCCGTCTACTTTCTAGCACAGATACGCAGTATTTT
CASSRLLSSTDTQYF
>-|once|TRBJ1-1|TRBV7-2
TGTGCCAGCAGCTTAGGGGGAGCGGGGGCTTTCTTT
CASSLGGAGAFF
>TRBD2|-|TRBJ2-1|TRBV5-1
TGCGCCAGCAGCTTGGGTTCTGGGACTAGCGACTACAATGAGCAGTTCTTC
CASSLGSGTSDYNEQFF
>TRBD1|-|TRBJ2-7|TRBV7-8
TGTGCCAGCAGCTTGGAGACAGGGTACGAGCAGTACTTC
CASSLETGYEQYF
>-|-|TRBJ1-2|TRBV11-2
TGTGCCAGCAGCTTAGATCTAGGAAGGTATGGCTACACCTTC
CASSLDLGRYGYTF
>-|-|TRBJ2-7|TRBV4-1
TGCGCCAGCAGCCAGGGGGCCGCTTTCGAGCAGTACTTC
CASSQGAAFEQYF
>TRBD2|-|TRBJ2-1|TRBV27
TGTGCCAGCAGTTTATATACTAGCGGGAGATACAATGAGCAGTTCTTC
CASSLYTSGRYNEQFF